This T cell receptor (beta chain) was obtained from a study of blood T cell repertoires in COVID-19. Generated by immunoSEQ multiplex PCR, the TCRdb table keeps only in-frame clones and is missing some. The sample lists about 360,000 clones; 81% were seen once. V lost 5 bases to trimming and J lost 9 bases; unmatched junction nucleotides: 7. Looked up from germline, CDR1 is KGHSH and CDR2 is LQKENI. The CDR3 totals 14 residues. This clonotype was sampled from a human donor with acute or convalescent COVID-19. The donor label of this sample is uncertain. The sequencing sample was made of peripheral blood. The chain couples TRBV18 to TRBJ1-1; 12 bases align to TRBD1. The CDR3 nucleotides are TGTGCCAGCTCAACCTACGGGACAGGGGGCAAAGCTTTCTTT. This encodes CASSTYGTGGKAFF.